Given below is one TCR beta chain in context. This sample is part of a study of blood T cell repertoires in COVID-19. Study at large: There were acute and convalescent COVID-19 samples, and they came from the United States, Italy and Spain. The analysed material was cDNA or gDNA that came from T cells, B-cell-depleted T cells, or PBMCs.

The CDR3 runs 13 residues. Germline loops: CDR1 SEHNR, CDR2 FQNEAQ (reference sequence). V was shortened by 4 bases and J by 0 bases, with 6 bases between the two germline ends. The authors' processing: Amplified reference gene primers provided the basis for estimating nucleated cell counts. Libraries were prepared by immunoSEQ multiplex PCR; TCRdb keeps only in-frame clonotypes and omits some of them. The V and J calls and clone size are taken from that table; D and trimming were inferred from the DNA. Among approximately 200,000 clones, about 86% were seen once, and the ten largest hold 2% to 2.5%.

This receptor was taken from a woman in her forties or fifties with acute or convalescent COVID-19. The source material was peripheral blood. The genes are TRBV7-9 and TRBJ1-2; D gene uncertain. The CDR3 nucleotides read TGTGCCAGCAGCTCCGTAGCTAACTATGGCTACACCTTC. Translating gives CASSSVANYGYTF.